Presented here are 11 T cell receptor beta chains from one specimen sequenced in a study of T cells expressing NK-cell markers. For each CDR3 protein, TCRdb gives one entry from its re-call of the 5' RACE reads, without DNA. This specimen shows about 380,000 distinct CDR3 sequences; the ten leading clones hold roughly 5.2%. Sequenced sample: blood T cells: a sorted CD56 or NKG2C T cell subset, CD4+ or CD8+ T cells, or bulk PBMC T cells (not recorded which). These receptors originate from a man aged 18-75 years in good health.

This chain uses TRBV10-2 with TRBJ2-3. Germline V gives CDR1 WSHSY, CDR2 SAAADI. The CDR3 runs to 14 residues. The CDR3 region is CASSVTGGTDTQYF.

This sequence joins TRBV6-1 and TRBJ2-2; TCRdb indicates TRBD1, and absent DNA this call remains unverified. Looked up from germline, CDR1 is MNHNS and CDR2 is SASEGT. The CDR3 is 16 residues long. CDR3 loop: CASTGKTGWGTGELFF.

V usage is TRBV28 and J usage is TRBJ2-5; TCRdb designates TRBD2, a call that cannot be tested without DNA. The CDR3 loop spans 14 amino acids. Per germline, CDR1 MDHEN and CDR2 SYDVKM. This CDR3 is CASTPVWGQETQYF.

The chain employs TRBV7-2 and TRBJ2-6; absent DNA, TCRdb's TRBD1 call cannot be checked. The length of the CDR3 is 17 residues. The V gene's germline CDR1 is SGHTA and CDR2 FQGNSA. The CDR3 loop is CASSLSVRVSGANVLTF. Filled out from reference TRBV7-2 and TRBJ2-6, the complete variable domain reads GAGVSQSPSNKVTEKGKDVELRCDPISGHTALYWYRQSLGQGLEFLIYFQGNSAPDKSGLPSDRFSAERTGGSVSTLTIQRTQQEDSAVYLCASSLSVRVSGANVLTFGAGSRLTVL.

V gene TRBV2 combines with J gene TRBJ2-5; TCRdb's assignment of TRBD1 cannot be checked, as there is no DNA. This CDR3 has 12 residues. Germline-derived CDR1 and CDR2 are SNHLY and FYNNEI. This chain's CDR3 is CATSQRGETQYF.

The chain links TRBV5-1 to TRBJ2-3; the TCRdb D gene call, TRBD1, has no DNA to confirm it. The germline CDR1 and CDR2 sequences are SGHRS and YFSETQ. CDR3 size: 14 residues. This CDR3 is CASSGGTYTDTQYF. Full variable domain (remainder filled in from reference TRBV5-1 and TRBJ2-3): KAGVTQTPRYLIKTRGQQVTLSCSPISGHRSVSWYQQTPGQGLQFLFEYFSETQRNKGNFPGRFSGRQFSNSRSEMNVSTLELGDSALYLCASSGGTYTDTQYFGPGTRLTVL.

V gene TRBV6-5 combines with J gene TRBJ2-2; lacking DNA, the TRBD2 call made by TCRdb goes unchecked. From germline, CDR1 is MNHEY and CDR2 SVGAGI. This CDR3 spans 15 amino acids. CDR3 loop: CASSSSGEGTGELFF.

The chain is built from TRBV2 and TRBJ1-4. This CDR3 comprises 14 residues. Germline values: CDR1 SNHLY, CDR2 FYNNEI. The CDR3 sequence: CATTERVGNEKLFF.

The chain carries TRBV10-3 and TRBJ1-4. The CDR3 loop spans 11 amino acids. The V gene's germline CDR1 is ENHRY and CDR2 SYGVKD. The CDR3 protein is CALETNEKLFF.

This chain uses TRBV7-7 with TRBJ2-5; without DNA, the TCRdb call of TRBD1 cannot be checked. The CDR3 is 14 amino acids. The germline V gene has CDR1 SSHAT and CDR2 FNYEAQ (reference sequence). CDR3 sequence reads: CASSFTGPTETQYF.

V and J are TRBV12-3 or TRBV12-4 and TRBJ2-5. CDR3 size: 12 residues. CDR3 residues: CASSHRLATQYF.